The rows below give T cell receptor beta chains drawn from one sample of a study of cytomegalovirus exposure and HLA in healthy donors. Assay: immunoSEQ multiplex PCR; the TCRdb copy retains only in-frame clones and omits some. The table records 120,000 or so clones, 77% of them present only once. The sequencing sample was made of PBMCs. Receptor source: a man younger than 35 in good health and CMV-seropositive. CDR3s include the opening cysteine and the closing phenylalanine or tryptophan. A D gene is named only where the DNA matches it firmly. Clone size is not always given. Where it is, it says once, few, many or a class for expanded clones.

CDR3aa,CDR3nt,d_gene,v_gene,abundance,j_gene
CASSSITGGIGNNEQFF,TGTGCCAGCAGCTCAATAACGGGAGGGATAGGAAACAATGAGCAGTTCTTC,TRBD2,TRBV7-9,-,TRBJ2-1
CASILGGGRTEAFF,TGTGCCAGTATTTTAGGGGGCGGACGGACTGAAGCTTTCTTT,TRBD1,TRBV19,-,TRBJ1-1
CASSLAGSNEQFF,TGTGCCAGCAGCTTAGCAGGGTCGAATGAGCAGTTCTTC,-,TRBV11-3,-,TRBJ2-1
CASAKQRADTQYF,TGTGCCAGCGCCAAGCAGAGGGCAGATACGCAGTATTTT,-,TRBV7-9,-,TRBJ2-3
CASSSVVENTGELFF,TGTGCCAGCAGTTCGGTAGTTGAGAACACCGGGGAGCTGTTTTTT,-,TRBV28,-,TRBJ2-2
CASRKSGRSYEQYF,TGTGCCAGTAGAAAAAGCGGGAGGTCCTACGAGCAGTACTTC,TRBD2,TRBV19,-,TRBJ2-7
CASSQEASGRGSSYEQYF,TGCGCCAGCAGCCAAGAGGCTAGCGGGAGGGGGAGCTCCTACGAGCAGTACTTC,TRBD2,TRBV4-1,few,TRBJ2-7
CASSFSRLPSGELFF,TGTGCCAGCAGTTTTTCGAGGTTACCGTCCGGGGAGCTGTTTTTT,-,TRBV28,-,TRBJ2-2
CASSGGTENTEAFF,TGTGCCAGCAGTGGTGGGACAGAGAACACTGAAGCTTTCTTT,TRBD1,TRBV25-1,-,TRBJ1-1
CASRRTSGTRGEQFF,TGTGCCAGCAGGCGGACTAGCGGGACGCGAGGTGAGCAGTTCTTC,TRBD2,TRBV7-2,-,TRBJ2-1
CASTPDRWNQPQHF,TGTGCCAGCACCCCGGACAGGTGGAATCAGCCCCAGCATTTT,TRBD1,TRBV19,-,TRBJ1-5
CASSSGHRTAETYGYTF,TGTGCCAGCAGCTCGGGTCATAGGACAGCGGAAACCTATGGCTACACCTTC,-,TRBV7-3,once,TRBJ1-2
CASSERGMAGNTIYF,TGTGCCAGCAGTGAACGGGGGATGGCTGGAAACACCATATATTTT,-,TRBV6-1,-,TRBJ1-3
CASSLWRGSGNTIYF,TGTGCCAGCAGTTTATGGCGGGGTTCAGGAAACACCATATATTTT,-,TRBV28,-,TRBJ1-3
CASSRDPRVGLEGTYNEQFF,TGCGCCAGCAGCCGAGATCCACGGGTGGGGCTGGAAGGTACCTACAATGAGCAGTTCTTC,-,TRBV4-1,-,TRBJ2-1
CASSAGLAAGANGLTF,TGTGCCAGCAGCGCCGGACTAGCGGCTGGGGCCAACGGCCTGACTTTC,TRBD2,TRBV7-9,-,TRBJ2-6
CASSPGDDSSPLHF,TGTGCCAGCAGCCCAGGGGATGATAGTTCACCCCTCCACTTT,-,TRBV6-5,-,TRBJ1-6
CASSIGDTGEKLFF,TGTGCCAGCAGTATAGGGGATACAGGCGAAAAACTGTTTTTT,-,TRBV28,once,TRBJ1-4
CASSVGQNQGEQFF,TGCGCCAGCAGCGTTGGACAGAATCAGGGAGAGCAGTTCTTC,-,TRBV5-1,-,TRBJ2-1
CASSESREGTGELFF,TGTGCCAGCAGTGAATCCAGGGAGGGGACCGGGGAGCTGTTTTTT,TRBD2,TRBV25-1,-,TRBJ2-2
CASSFGQGNFNQPQHF,TGTGCCAGCAGCTTCGGACAGGGTAATTTCAATCAGCCCCAGCATTTT,TRBD1,TRBV5-8,-,TRBJ1-5
CASSWTGTSGGVEQFF,TGTGCCAGCAGCTGGACCGGGACTAGCGGGGGAGTAGAGCAGTTCTTC,TRBD2,TRBV5-6,-,TRBJ2-1
CASSPLPGNTEAFF,TGTGCCAGCAGCCCTCTCCCGGGGAACACTGAAGCTTTCTTT,-,TRBV27,-,TRBJ1-1
CSVVLGYSYTF,TGCAGCGTTGTCCTCGGGTACAGCTACACCTTC,-,TRBV29-1,-,TRBJ1-2
CASSENPGLAGADTQYF,TGTGCCAGCAGTGAAAACCCTGGACTAGCGGGAGCAGATACGCAGTATTTT,TRBD2,TRBV25-1,-,TRBJ2-3
CASREQLAKNIQYF,TGTGCCAGCCGCGAACAGCTAGCCAAAAACATTCAGTACTTC,-,TRBV2,-,TRBJ2-4
CASSFQGFGNTIYF,TGTGCCAGCAGTTTTCAGGGTTTTGGAAACACCATATATTTT,-,TRBV6-5,-,TRBJ1-3
CASSLGEGMNTEAFF,TGTGCCAGCAGCTTAGGGGAGGGGATGAACACTGAAGCTTTCTTT,-,TRBV7-6,-,TRBJ1-1
CASINTGGQEAFF,TGTGCCAGCATCAATACAGGGGGTCAAGAAGCTTTCTTT,TRBD1,TRBV2,-,TRBJ1-1
CASSLDQFNYGYTF,TGTGCCAGCAGCTTAGATCAATTTAACTATGGCTACACCTTC,-,TRBV11-2,-,TRBJ1-2
CASSPGTGLHEQFF,TGCGCCAGCAGCCCCGGGACAGGGTTGCATGAGCAGTTCTTC,TRBD1,TRBV5-1,-,TRBJ2-1
CASSLIPEETVNTEAFF,TGTGCCAGCAGCTTAATTCCAGAGGAAACGGTGAACACTGAAGCTTTCTTT,-,TRBV7-9,-,TRBJ1-1
CASRFRGANTEAFF,TGTGCCAGCAGATTCAGGGGGGCGAACACTGAAGCTTTCTTT,TRBD1,TRBV6-6,-,TRBJ1-1
CASSLGQGIIGGYTF,TGTGCCAGCAGCCTAGGACAGGGCATAATAGGGGGCTACACCTTC,TRBD1,TRBV7-9,-,TRBJ1-2
CASSFDSRPGGVSDTQYF,TGTGCCAGCAGCTTCGATTCACGGCCAGGGGGTGTTTCGGATACGCAGTATTTT,TRBD1,TRBV27,-,TRBJ2-3
CASSSGGNTIYF,TGTGCCAGCAGCTCGGGAGGAAACACCATATATTTT,-,TRBV11-3,-,TRBJ1-3
CAISQRTGVNQPQHF,TGTGCCATCAGCCAGCGGACAGGAGTTAATCAGCCCCAGCATTTT,TRBD1,TRBV10-3,-,TRBJ1-5
CASRTSTDTQYF,TGTGCCAGCAGGACTAGCACAGATACGCAGTATTTT,-,TRBV6-5,-,TRBJ2-3
CASSFYPSSYEQYF,TGTGCCAGCAGTTTCTACCCCTCCTCCTACGAGCAGTACTTC,-,TRBV27,-,TRBJ2-7
CASSQEERGSDTQYF,TGTGCCAGCAGCCAAGAAGAAAGGGGGTCAGATACGCAGTATTTT,-,TRBV14,once,TRBJ2-3
CASQGGGDGQYSNQPQHF,TGTGCCAGCCAAGGGGGAGGGGACGGACAATATAGCAATCAGCCCCAGCATTTT,-,TRBV7-9,-,TRBJ1-5
CASSLFAVERSYRYTF,TGTGCCAGCAGCTTATTCGCGGTGGAGAGGAGCTATCGCTACACCTTC,-,TRBV7-9,once,TRBJ1-2
CSVEGGLGGLTF,TGCAGCGTTGAAGGAGGGCTAGGCGGCCTGACTTTC,-,TRBV29-1,-,TRBJ2-6
CAWSVRGWTGGFGTEAFF,TGTGCCTGGAGTGTACGGGGTTGGACAGGGGGCTTCGGGACTGAAGCTTTCTTT,TRBD1,TRBV30,few,TRBJ1-1
CASSPGRGNEKLFF,TGCGCCAGCAGCCCGGGACGGGGGAATGAAAAACTGTTTTTT,-,TRBV5-1,once,TRBJ1-4
CASGPTFYEQYF,TGTGCGAGCGGGCCAACGTTCTACGAGCAGTACTTC,-,TRBV28,-,TRBJ2-7
CASSPGQCYTF,TGTGCCAGCAGCCCGGGACAGTGCTACACCTTC,TRBD1,TRBV5-4,-,TRBJ1-2